Listed here are 23 T cell receptor beta chains from one sample, sequenced in a study of blood T cell repertoires in COVID-19. Method: immunoSEQ multiplex PCR; TCRdb's copy keeps in-frame clones and lacks some. The repertoire holds roughly 140,000 clones, approximately 88% seen once, with approximately 1.2% in the top ten. Sequencing used PBMCs or T cells enriched from blood (not recorded which). Receptor source: a woman aged 25 to 39 with acute COVID-19.

The rearrangement joins TRBV19 to TRBJ1-2, with 9 bases aligning to TRBD1. This CDR3 is 14 amino acids long. Germline V gene sequence: CDR1 LNHDA, CDR2 SQIVND (reference sequence). V lost 7 bases and J lost 2; bases outside the gene matches: 5. The CDR3 nucleotides read TGTGCCAGTACCCCTGACAGGGGGAACTATGGCTACACCTTC. Protein sequence: CASTPDRGNYGYTF.

This clone was seen more than once but under ten times. V gene TRBV4-1 combines with J gene TRBJ1-6; maybe TRBD1 (5 bases). The CDR3 runs 14 residues. Germline loops: CDR1 MGHRA, CDR2 YSYEKL. V lost 1 base and J 10 bases, leaving 11 bases between the germline ends. The CDR3 DNA reads TGCGCCAGCAGCCAAGCCGGGGGGGGATCACCCCTCCACTTT. Translation gives CASSQAGGGSPLHF.

The chain links TRBV9 to TRBJ1-1; 10 bases fit TRBD1. Germline V gene sequence: CDR1 SGDLS, CDR2 YYNGEE. This CDR3 spans 15 amino acids. The ends lost 0 bases at V and 5 bases at J; junction bases unmatched: 4. The CDR3 spells CASSVEGTGETEAFF. CDR3 in DNA: TGTGCCAGCAGCGTAGAGGGGACAGGGGAGACTGAAGCTTTCTTT.

The chain uses TRBV6-5 and TRBJ1-1; D is uncertain. The germline CDR1 and CDR2 sequences are MNHEY and SVGAGI. Trimming removed 5 bases from V and 6 bases from J, with 16 bases in between. The CDR3 extends over 14 amino acids. In DNA, the CDR3 is TGTGCCAGCAGTACGGCGGGCCTTCGGTCTGAAGCTTTCTTT. Translated, it gives CASSTAGLRSEAFF.

The chain is built from TRBV6-5 and TRBJ2-5; D not certain. CDR1 and CDR2 (germline): MNHEY, SVGAGI. V was clipped by 0 bases and J by 7 bases, with 6 bases between them. The CDR3 consists of 12 residues. The CDR3: CASSYSTGTQYF. CDR3 DNA sequence: TGTGCCAGCAGTTACTCGACGGGGACCCAGTACTTC.

In nucleotides, the CDR3 is TGTGCCAGCAGCTTCGGCGCGGGAGGGGAGGAGGGAAACATTCAGTACTTC. It specifies CASSFGAGGEEGNIQYF. This chain links TRBV21-1 with TRBJ2-4; TRBD2 is taken as the D call from the table, unchecked against the DNA. TRBV21-1 has pseudogene status. The CDR3 length is 17 residues.

The chain carries TRBV7-2 and TRBJ2-2, with 7 nucleotides matching TRBD2. J gave up 1 base and V 2 bases, and 7 bases lay outside the gene matches. There are 17 residues in the CDR3. Germline V gene lookup returns CDR1 SGHTA and CDR2 FQGNSA. CDR3 protein: CASSLTRLAVNTGELFF. CDR3 DNA: TGTGCCAGCAGCTTAACCAGACTAGCAGTGAACACCGGGGAGCTGTTTTTT.

The CDR3 is CAWSPHPGGGYTGELFF. The DNA of the CDR3 is TGTGCCTGGAGCCCACACCCGGGGGGCGGCTACACCGGGGAGCTGTTTTTT. This chain joins TRBV30 and TRBJ2-2, with TRBD2 as a possible D gene (7 bases). The CDR3 length is 17 residues. Germline CDR1 reads GTSNPN; CDR2 reads SVGIG (reference sequence). Between the trimmed V and J ends, which lost 3 bases and 3 bases, there was a span of 20 bases.

This sequence joins TRBV3-1 (or the pseudogene TRBV3-2) and TRBJ2-5, with D hard to call. With 0 bases removed from V and 5 bases from J, the gap between germline ends came to 19 bases. CDR1 is LGHDT and CDR2 is YNNKEL in the germline V gene (reference sequence). The CDR3 has 17 amino acids. CDR3: CASSQDFGDPNRETQYF. The CDR3 nucleotides are TGTGCCAGCAGCCAAGATTTTGGAGACCCGAACCGGGAGACCCAGTACTTC.

The chain links TRBV25-1 to TRBJ2-2, with 10 bases aligning to TRBD1. The CDR3 covers 13 residues. With V trimmed by 11 bases and J by 5 bases, 5 bases remained unmatched. Germline lookup yields CDR1 MGHDK and CDR2 SYGVNS. The CDR3 loop reads CAGRQGATGELFF. In DNA form, the CDR3 reads TGTGCCGGACGACAGGGGGCTACCGGGGAGCTGTTTTTT.

This clone was recorded a few times. The rearrangement links TRBV5-1 to TRBJ1-1, with 9 bases identical to TRBD1. J gave up 6 bases and V 5 bases, and 8 bases lay outside the gene matches. The CDR3 runs 14 residues. Germline V lookup: CDR1 SGHRS, CDR2 YFSETQ. In DNA, the CDR3 is TGCGCCAGCAGTTACGGGACAGGGACGTCTGAAGCTTTCTTT. Its translation: CASSYGTGTSEAFF. The full variable domain, with the rest looked up from reference TRBV5-1 and TRBJ1-1, is KAGVTQTPRYLIKTRGQQVTLSCSPISGHRSVSWYQQTPGQGLQFLFEYFSETQRNKGNFPGRFSGRQFSNSRSEMNVSTLELGDSALYLCASSYGTGTSEAFFGQGTRLTVV.

The rearrangement links TRBV2 to TRBJ2-5; a possible D gene is TRBD2 (6 bases). V was clipped by 6 bases and J by 2 bases, with 13 bases between them. Germline CDR1 reads SNHLY; CDR2 reads FYNNEI. The CDR3 runs to 14 residues. CDR3 in DNA: TGTGCCAGCAGCCAGCAGCGGGTGCAAGAGACCCAGTACTTC. It is translated as CASSQQRVQETQYF.

The chain links TRBV18 to TRBJ1-4, with D tentatively TRBD1 (5 bases). Germline values: CDR1 KGHSH, CDR2 LQKENI. V lost 2 bases to trimming and J lost 5 bases, with 12 bases between them. CDR3 length: 15 residues. As DNA, the CDR3 is TGTGCCAGCTCACCATTGTGGGCAGGGAATGAAAAACTGTTTTTT. Its translation: CASSPLWAGNEKLFF.

This chain uses TRBV19 with TRBJ1-1; D uncertain. Trimming took off 0 bases at V and 3 bases at J, with 14 bases between the two ends. This CDR3 contains 16 residues. CDR1 and CDR2 (germline): LNHDA, SQIVND (reference sequence). The CDR3 nucleotides read TGTGCCAGTAGTATAGATCTCGAGGTTCCTCACACTGAAGCTTTCTTT. Translating gives CASSIDLEVPHTEAFF.

The chain couples TRBV30 to TRBJ1-1, with D perhaps matching TRBD1 (5 bases). V was cut by 8 bases and J by 5 bases, with 15 bases left in between. The CDR3 contains 12 residues. Germline CDR1 and CDR2: GTSNPN and SVGIG (reference sequence). DNA of the CDR3: TGTGCCGGCAAGGGGATAGGGACTGAAGCTTTCTTT. Its protein is CAGKGIGTEAFF.

This clone was recorded once. The rearrangement joins TRBV4-1 to TRBJ1-5; a weak D match, TRBD1 (5 bases). The CDR3 extends over 16 amino acids. Germline values: CDR1 MGHRA, CDR2 YSYEKL. V was cut by 0 bases and J by 2 bases, with 11 bases left in between. This chain's CDR3 is CASSQEGGLGNQPQHF. CDR3 DNA sequence: TGCGCCAGCAGCCAAGAGGGGGGTCTGGGCAATCAGCCCCAGCATTTT.

The chain has TRBV5-4 and TRBJ1-5, with D maybe TRBD1 (5 bases). The germline V gene has CDR1 SGHNT and CDR2 YYREEE (reference sequence). This CDR3 contains 13 residues. Trimming took off 2 bases at V and 4 bases at J, with 7 bases between the two ends. The CDR3 protein is CASSLDRNQPQHF. Here the CDR3 DNA reads TGTGCCAGCAGCTTAGACAGAAATCAGCCCCAGCATTTT.

This chain's CDR3 is CASSLGLADSQETQYF. The CDR3 DNA follows: TGTGCCAGCAGTTTAGGTCTAGCGGACTCCCAAGAGACCCAGTACTTC. The chain is built from TRBV28 and TRBJ2-5; 7 nucleotides agree with TRBD2. CDR3 length equals 16 residues. Germline loops: CDR1 MDHEN, CDR2 SYDVKM. V was pared by 2 bases and J by 1 base, with 7 bases of the junction left unmatched.

This clone was counted only a few times. This sample includes further DNA sequences coding for the same CDR3. The chain employs TRBV6-4 and TRBJ2-2, with D unclear. CDR3 length: 14 amino acids. The germline V gene encodes CDR1 MRHNA and CDR2 SNTAGT. Trimming pared 0 bases from V and 5 bases from J, leaving 7 bases between. CDR3 protein: CASSDSAGTGELFF. In DNA form, the CDR3 reads TGTGCCAGCAGTGACTCCGCCGGTACCGGGGAGCTGTTTTTT.

The chain has TRBV9 and TRBJ1-6, with a weak D call TRBD1 (6 bases). The CDR3 extends over 16 amino acids. V dropped 0 bases and J dropped 5 bases, with 12 bases sitting between them. The germline V gene encodes CDR1 SGDLS and CDR2 YYNGEE. CDR3 DNA sequence: TGTGCCAGCAGCGTAGGTAGGGGGGGGAATAATTCACCCCTCCACTTT. Translated: CASSVGRGGNNSPLHF. The whole variable domain, filled in from reference TRBV9 and TRBJ1-6, reads DSGVTQTPKHLITATGQRVTLRCSPRSGDLSVYWYQQSLDQGLQFLIQYYNGEERAKGNILERFSAQQFPDLHSELNLSSLELGDSALYFCASSVGRGGNNSPLHFGNGTRLTVT.

This chain uses TRBV7-2 with TRBJ1-2, with 9 positions matching TRBD1. Germline loops: CDR1 SGHTA, CDR2 FQGNSA. The CDR3 is made up of 14 amino acids. The trim removed 5 bases at V and 8 bases at J, leaving 9 bases unmatched. The CDR3 sequence: CASSGAGTGNGYTF. The CDR3 DNA reads as TGTGCCAGCAGCGGGGCCGGGACAGGGAACGGCTACACCTTC.

In DNA, the CDR3 is TGCAGTGCTTCTACGAGGGTTGGAAACACCATATATTTT. It translates to CSASTRVGNTIYF. This rearrangement joins TRBV29-1 to TRBJ1-3, with D uncertain. The CDR3 spans 13 residues. Germline assignment: CDR1 SQVTM and CDR2 ANQGSEA.

This rearrangement joins TRBV27 to TRBJ2-2, with TRBD1 identical over 10 bases. Per germline, CDR1 MNHEY and CDR2 SMNVEV (reference sequence). The CDR3 has 15 residues. The V and J ends lost 5 bases and 3 bases, in that order; junction bases with no gene match: 3. The CDR3 is CASSVGTGDTGELFF. CDR3 in DNA: TGTGCCAGCAGTGTAGGGACAGGGGACACCGGGGAGCTGTTTTTT.